This T cell receptor beta chain was captured in a study of cytomegalovirus exposure and HLA in healthy donors. Researchers ran the PCR with 60 Vbeta and 13 Jbeta primers. Methods used by the authors: Later reanalysis found tens of millions of unique TCR beta chains, some 10 million of them shared. The repertoire was sequenced with immunoSEQ multiplex PCR; TCRdb's copy has only in-frame clones and lacks some. The DNA gave D and trimming, while V, J and clone size come from that table. This sample has approximately 79,000 clones, with more than 60% found just once. This clone has just a few counts. This TCR came from a male donor in good health and CMV-seropositive. Input material: PBMCs.

The CDR3 loop is CASSYPSGGSGNTIYF. CDR3 in DNA: TGTGCCAGCAGTTACCCCAGTGGCGGCTCTGGAAACACCATATATTTT. This sequence joins TRBV6-6 and TRBJ1-3; D gene ambiguous. The germline V and J ends were trimmed by 2 bases and 0 bases, with 11 bases remaining between them. The CDR3 is 16 residues long. Germline lookup yields CDR1 MNHNY and CDR2 SVGAGI (reference sequence).